In its sample, the clone carrying this T cell receptor (beta chain) was seen many times. This specimen belongs to a study of early T cells in non-severe SARS-CoV-2 infection. This CDR3 has 16 residues. J lost 4 bases, V lost 0 bases, and 6 bases had no gene match. The V gene's germline CDR1 is MNHNS and CDR2 SASEGT. TCRdb reprocessed the 5' RACE reads via MiXCR and lists one record per CDR3 protein. The sample holds some 77,000 distinct CDR3 sequences; about 5% are singletons and the top ten take around 7.8%. Specimen: whole blood, collected at baseline. The source is an adult who was a healthcare worker with PCR-confirmed SARS-CoV-2 infection or an uninfected control (not recorded which). The chain employs TRBV6-1 and TRBJ2-7, with 10 bases lining up with TRBD1. The CDR3 bases are TGTGCCAGCAGTGAAGCAGGGACAGGGGTACTTTACGAGCAGTACTTC. It yields the protein CASSEAGTGVLYEQYF.